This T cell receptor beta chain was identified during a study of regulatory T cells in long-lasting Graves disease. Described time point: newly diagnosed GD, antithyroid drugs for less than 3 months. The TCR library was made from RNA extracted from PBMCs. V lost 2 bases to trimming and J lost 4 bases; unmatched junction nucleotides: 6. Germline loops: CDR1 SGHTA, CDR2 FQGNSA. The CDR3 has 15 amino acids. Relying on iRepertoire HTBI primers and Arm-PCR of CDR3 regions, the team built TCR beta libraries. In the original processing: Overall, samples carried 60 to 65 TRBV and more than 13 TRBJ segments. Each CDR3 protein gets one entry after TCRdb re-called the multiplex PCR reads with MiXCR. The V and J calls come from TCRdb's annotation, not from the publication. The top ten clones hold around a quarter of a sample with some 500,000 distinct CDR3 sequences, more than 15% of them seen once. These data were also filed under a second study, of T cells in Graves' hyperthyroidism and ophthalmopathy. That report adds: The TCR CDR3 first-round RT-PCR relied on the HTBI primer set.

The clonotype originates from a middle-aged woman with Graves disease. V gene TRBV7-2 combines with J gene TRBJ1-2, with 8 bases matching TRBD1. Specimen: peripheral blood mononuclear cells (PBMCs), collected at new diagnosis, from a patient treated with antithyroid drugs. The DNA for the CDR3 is TGTGCCAGCAGCTTACCGGGACAGGCGTCCTATGGCTACACCTTC. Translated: CASSLPGQASYGYTF.